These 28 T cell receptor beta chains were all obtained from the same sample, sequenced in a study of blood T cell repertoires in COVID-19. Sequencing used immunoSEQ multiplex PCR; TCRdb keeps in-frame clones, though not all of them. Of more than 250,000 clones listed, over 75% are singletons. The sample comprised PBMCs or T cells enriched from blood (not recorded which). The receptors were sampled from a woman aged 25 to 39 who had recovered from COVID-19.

The CDR3 sequence: CASSPMSGASGANVLTF. DNA of the CDR3: TGTGCCAGCTCACCGATGTCAGGCGCCTCTGGGGCCAACGTCCTGACTTTC. The rearrangement uses TRBV18 and TRBJ2-6, with D unclear. Germline-derived CDR1 and CDR2 are KGHSH and LQKENI. CDR3 length equals 17 residues. Trimming left V 3 bases short and J 0 bases short, with 12 bases between.

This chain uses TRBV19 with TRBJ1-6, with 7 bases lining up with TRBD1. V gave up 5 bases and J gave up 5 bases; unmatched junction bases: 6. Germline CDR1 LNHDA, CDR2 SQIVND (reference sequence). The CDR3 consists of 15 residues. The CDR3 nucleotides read TGTGCCAGTAGTCCTCGACAGGGTGATAATTCACCCCTCCACTTT. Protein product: CASSPRQGDNSPLHF.

Here the CDR3 DNA reads TGTGCCAGCAGTGCGACAGCGAACACTGAAGCTTTCTTT. Translating it yields CASSATANTEAFF. The chain joins TRBV7-9 to TRBJ1-1; a possible D gene is TRBD1 (5 bases). With 6 bases removed from V and 1 base from J, the gap between germline ends came to 9 bases. Germline V gene lookup returns CDR1 SEHNR and CDR2 FQNEAQ (reference sequence). This CDR3 is 13 amino acids long.

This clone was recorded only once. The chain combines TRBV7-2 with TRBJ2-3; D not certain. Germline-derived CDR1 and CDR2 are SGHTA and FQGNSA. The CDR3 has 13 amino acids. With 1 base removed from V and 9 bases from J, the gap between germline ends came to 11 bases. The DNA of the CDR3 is TGTGCCAGCAGCTTAGTCCGTTCGGAGACGCAGTATTTT. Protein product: CASSLVRSETQYF. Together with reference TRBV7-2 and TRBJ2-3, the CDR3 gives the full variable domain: GAGVSQSPSNKVTEKGKDVELRCDPISGHTALYWYRQSLGQGLEFLIYFQGNSAPDKSGLPSDRFSAERTGGSVSTLTIQRTQQEDSAVYLCASSLVRSETQYFGPGTRLTVL.

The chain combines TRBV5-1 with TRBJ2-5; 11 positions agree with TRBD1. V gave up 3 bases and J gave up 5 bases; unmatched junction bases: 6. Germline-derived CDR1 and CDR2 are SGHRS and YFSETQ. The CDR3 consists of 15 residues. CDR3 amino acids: CASSSRTGGVETQYF. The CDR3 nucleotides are TGCGCCAGCAGCTCCCGGACAGGGGGCGTGGAGACCCAGTACTTC.

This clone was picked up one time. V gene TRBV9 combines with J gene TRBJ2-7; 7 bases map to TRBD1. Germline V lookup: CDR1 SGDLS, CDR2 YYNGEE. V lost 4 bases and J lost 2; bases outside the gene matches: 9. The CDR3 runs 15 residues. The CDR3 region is CASSRRQGPTYEQYF. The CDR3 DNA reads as TGTGCCAGCAGCCGCCGACAGGGACCTACCTACGAGCAGTACTTC.

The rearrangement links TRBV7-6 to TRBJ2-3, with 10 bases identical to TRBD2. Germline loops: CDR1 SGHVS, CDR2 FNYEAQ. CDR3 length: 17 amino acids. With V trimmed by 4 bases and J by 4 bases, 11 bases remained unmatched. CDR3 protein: CASSSSFSGGTPDTQYF. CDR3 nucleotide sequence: TGTGCCAGCAGCTCTTCCTTTAGCGGGGGGACCCCAGATACGCAGTATTTT.

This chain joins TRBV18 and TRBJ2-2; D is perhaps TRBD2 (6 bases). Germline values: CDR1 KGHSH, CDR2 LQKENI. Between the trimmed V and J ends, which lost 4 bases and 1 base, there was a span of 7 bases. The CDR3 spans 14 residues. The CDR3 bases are TGTGCCAGCTCACGAGCGGGGAACACCGGGGAGCTGTTTTTT. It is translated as CASSRAGNTGELFF.

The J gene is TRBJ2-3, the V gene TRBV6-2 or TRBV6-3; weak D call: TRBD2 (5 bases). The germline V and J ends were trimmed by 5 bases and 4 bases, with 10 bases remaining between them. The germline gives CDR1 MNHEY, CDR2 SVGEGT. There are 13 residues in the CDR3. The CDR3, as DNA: TGTGCCAGCAGTCGTGGAGGCGCAGATACGCAGTATTTT. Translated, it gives CASSRGGADTQYF.

CDR3 loop: CASSLDRSTEAFF. In DNA, the CDR3 is TGTGCCAGCAGCTTAGACAGGAGCACTGAAGCTTTCTTT. The chain links TRBV7-2 to TRBJ1-1; D may be TRBD1 (5 bases). The CDR3 contains 13 residues. With 1 base removed from V and 4 bases from J, the gap between germline ends came to 7 bases. Germline V gives CDR1 SGHTA, CDR2 FQGNSA. Based on the CDR3 plus reference TRBV7-2 and TRBJ1-1, the full variable domain is GAGVSQSPSNKVTEKGKDVELRCDPISGHTALYWYRQSLGQGLEFLIYFQGNSAPDKSGLPSDRFSAERTGGSVSTLTIQRTQQEDSAVYLCASSLDRSTEAFFGQGTRLTVV.

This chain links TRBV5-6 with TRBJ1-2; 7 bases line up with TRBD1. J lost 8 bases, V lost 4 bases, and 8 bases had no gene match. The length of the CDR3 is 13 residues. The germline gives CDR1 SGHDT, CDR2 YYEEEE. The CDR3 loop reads CASSKLQGLGYTF. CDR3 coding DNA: TGTGCCAGCAGCAAACTACAGGGGCTCGGCTACACCTTC.

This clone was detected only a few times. Here the CDR3 DNA reads TGCGCCAGCAGCTGGGTCCTTGGAACATTAACTCAGGGGGCTTTCTTT. Protein: CASSWVLGTLTQGAFF. The rearrangement uses TRBV4-3 and TRBJ1-1, with D perhaps matching TRBD1 (6 bases). The CDR3 runs 16 residues. Germline CDR1 reads LGHNA; CDR2 reads YSLEER. Trimming shortened V by 5 bases and J by 11 bases, and 27 bases separated the two germline ends.

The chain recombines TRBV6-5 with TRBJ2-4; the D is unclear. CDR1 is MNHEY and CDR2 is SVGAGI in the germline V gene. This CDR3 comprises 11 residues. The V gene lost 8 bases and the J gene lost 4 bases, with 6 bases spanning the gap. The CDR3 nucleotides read TGTGCCAGCCGAGAAAAAAACATTCAGTACTTC. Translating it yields CASREKNIQYF.

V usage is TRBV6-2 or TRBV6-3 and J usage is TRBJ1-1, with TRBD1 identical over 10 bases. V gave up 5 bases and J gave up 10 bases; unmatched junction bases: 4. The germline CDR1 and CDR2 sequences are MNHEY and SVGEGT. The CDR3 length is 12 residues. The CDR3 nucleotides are TGTGCCAGCAGTCTAAGGACAGGGGGAGCTTTCTTT. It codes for CASSLRTGGAFF.

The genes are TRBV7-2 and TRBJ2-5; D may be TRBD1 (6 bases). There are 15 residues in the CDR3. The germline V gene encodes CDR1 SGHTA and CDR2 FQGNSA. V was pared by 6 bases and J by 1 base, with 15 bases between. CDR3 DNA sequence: TGTGCCAGCAGACTCCGGACAGCCCTCCAAGAGACCCAGTACTTC. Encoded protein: CASRLRTALQETQYF. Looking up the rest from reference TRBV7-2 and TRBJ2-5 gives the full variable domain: GAGVSQSPSNKVTEKGKDVELRCDPISGHTALYWYRQSLGQGLEFLIYFQGNSAPDKSGLPSDRFSAERTGGSVSTLTIQRTQQEDSAVYLCASRLRTALQETQYFGPGTRLLVL.

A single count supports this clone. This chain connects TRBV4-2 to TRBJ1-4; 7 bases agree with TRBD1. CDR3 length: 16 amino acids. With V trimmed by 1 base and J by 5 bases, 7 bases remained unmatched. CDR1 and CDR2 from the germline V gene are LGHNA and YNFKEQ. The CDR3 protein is CASSQVRDRWNEKLFF. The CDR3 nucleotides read TGTGCCAGCAGCCAAGTAAGGGACAGATGGAATGAAAAACTGTTTTTT.

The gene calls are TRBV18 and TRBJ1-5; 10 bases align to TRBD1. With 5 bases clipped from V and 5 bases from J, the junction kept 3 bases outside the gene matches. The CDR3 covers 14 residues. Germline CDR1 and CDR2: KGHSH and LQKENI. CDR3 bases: TGTGCCAGCTCAGGGACAGGGGTTTATCAGCCCCAGCATTTT. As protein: CASSGTGVYQPQHF.

This CDR3 reads CASSELGSGTLGTDTQYF. For the CDR3, the DNA is TGCGCCAGCAGTGAGTTGGGTAGCGGTACCTTAGGCACAGATACGCAGTATTTT. This sequence joins TRBV10-1 and TRBJ2-3; D might be TRBD2 (6 bases). The CDR3 totals 18 residues. Between the trimmed V and J ends, which lost 1 base and 1 base, there was a span of 18 bases. From germline, CDR1 is WNHNN and CDR2 SYGVQD (reference sequence).

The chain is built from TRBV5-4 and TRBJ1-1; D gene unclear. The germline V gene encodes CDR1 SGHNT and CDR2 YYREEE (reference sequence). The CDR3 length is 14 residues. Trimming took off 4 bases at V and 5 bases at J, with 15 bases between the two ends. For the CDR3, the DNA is TGTGCCAGCAGCCCCGAGAGAGGGCGGACTGAAGCTTTCTTT. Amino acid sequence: CASSPERGRTEAFF.

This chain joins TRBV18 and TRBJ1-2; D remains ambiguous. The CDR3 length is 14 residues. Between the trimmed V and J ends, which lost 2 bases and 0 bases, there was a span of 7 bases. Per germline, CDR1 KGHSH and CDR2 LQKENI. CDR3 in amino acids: CASSPGNSNYGYTF. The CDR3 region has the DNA TGTGCCAGCTCACCAGGCAATTCTAACTATGGCTACACCTTC.

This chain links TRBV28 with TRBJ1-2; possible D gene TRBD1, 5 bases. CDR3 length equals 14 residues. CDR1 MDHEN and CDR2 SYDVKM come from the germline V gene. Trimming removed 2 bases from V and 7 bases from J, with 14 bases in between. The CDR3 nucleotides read TGTGCCAGCAGTTTACCCTTATACGGGGGTGGCTACACCTTC. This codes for CASSLPLYGGGYTF.

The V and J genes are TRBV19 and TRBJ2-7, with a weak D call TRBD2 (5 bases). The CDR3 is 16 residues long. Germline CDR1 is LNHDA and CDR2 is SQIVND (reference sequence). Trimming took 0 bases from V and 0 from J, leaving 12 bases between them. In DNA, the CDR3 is TGTGCCAGTAGTATAGAGGGAGTCATAGTCTCCTACGAGCAGTACTTC. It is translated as CASSIEGVIVSYEQYF.

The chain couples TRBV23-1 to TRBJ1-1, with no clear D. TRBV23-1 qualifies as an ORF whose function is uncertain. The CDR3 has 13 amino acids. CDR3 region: CAGSTDQNTEAFF. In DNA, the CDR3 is TGCGCTGGAAGTACAGATCAGAACACTGAAGCTTTCTTT.

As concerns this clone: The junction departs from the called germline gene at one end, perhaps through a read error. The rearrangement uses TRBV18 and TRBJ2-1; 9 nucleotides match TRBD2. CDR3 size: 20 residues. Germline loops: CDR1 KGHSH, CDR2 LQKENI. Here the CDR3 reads CASSPRRSGGPQDSSNEQFF. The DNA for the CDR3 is TGTGCCAGCTCACCAAGAAGGAGCGGGGGGCCCCAAGATTCCTCCAATGAGCAGTTCTTC.

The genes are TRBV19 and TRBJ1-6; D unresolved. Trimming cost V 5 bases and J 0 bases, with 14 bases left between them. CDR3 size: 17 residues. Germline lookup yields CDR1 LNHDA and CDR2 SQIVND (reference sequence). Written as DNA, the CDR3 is TGTGCCAGTAGTTTCCCCCCGGGGAGCTCCTATAATTCACCCCTCCACTTT. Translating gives CASSFPPGSSYNSPLHF.

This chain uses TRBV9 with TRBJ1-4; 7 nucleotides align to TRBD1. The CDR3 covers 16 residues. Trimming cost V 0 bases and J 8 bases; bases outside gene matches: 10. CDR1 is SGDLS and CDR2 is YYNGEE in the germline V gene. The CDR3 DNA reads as TGTGCCAGCAGCGTAGAGCCAGGGGGTAGAGAGGAAAAACTGTTTTTT. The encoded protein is CASSVEPGGREEKLFF. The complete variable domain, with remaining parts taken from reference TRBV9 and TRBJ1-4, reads DSGVTQTPKHLITATGQRVTLRCSPRSGDLSVYWYQQSLDQGLQFLIQYYNGEERAKGNILERFSAQQFPDLHSELNLSSLELGDSALYFCASSVEPGGREEKLFFGSGTQLSVL.

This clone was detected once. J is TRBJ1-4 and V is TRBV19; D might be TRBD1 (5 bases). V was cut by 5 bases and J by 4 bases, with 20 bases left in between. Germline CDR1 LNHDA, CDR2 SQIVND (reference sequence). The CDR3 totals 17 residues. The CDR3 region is CASSGGATGANNEKLFF. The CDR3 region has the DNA TGTGCCAGTAGTGGAGGGGCAACCGGCGCAAATAATGAAAAACTGTTTTTT. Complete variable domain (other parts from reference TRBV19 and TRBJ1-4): DGGITQSPKYLFRKEGQNVTLSCEQNLNHDAMYWYRQDPGQGLRLIYYSQIVNDFQKGDIAEGYSVSREKKESFPLTVTSAQKNPTAFYLCASSGGATGANNEKLFFGSGTQLSVL.

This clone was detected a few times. The CDR3 DNA sequence: TGTGCCAGCAGCTTAGATCAGGGGGCTGTCGCGGAGACCCAGTACTTC. This sequence encodes CASSLDQGAVAETQYF. This sequence joins TRBV11-1 and TRBJ2-5; the match to TRBD1 covers 8 bases. CDR3 length: 16 residues. V lost 1 base, J lost 5 bases, and 9 bases stayed unmatched. CDR1 and CDR2 (germline): SGHAT, FQDESV (reference sequence).